A selection of T cell receptor beta chains follows, all from one sample in a study of T-cell reconstitution after alpha-beta-depleted transplantation in children. TCRdb passed the PCR reads through MiXCR, listing each CDR3 protein once. Of around 370,000 distinct CDR3 sequences listed, 15% to 20% were seen once; the top ten hold around 43%. Source: PBMCs, mostly from graft donor cells, taken 360 days after TCRalphabeta/CD19-depleted stem cell transplant. These receptors were collected from a male patient aged 2 to 9 who had a stem cell transplant for acute lymphoblastic leukemia, so the T cells may come from the graft donor. CDR3s include the opening cysteine and the closing phenylalanine or tryptophan. Fields, in order: clone size, J gene, V gene, D gene, CDR3 protein, CDR3 DNA. The D gene is left open where the match is weak. Part of the rows lack a size; the others show once, few, many or a class for expanded clones.

>few|TRBJ2-2|TRBV10-3|TRBD2
CAISTGGPGLAENTGELFF
TGTGCCATCAGTACCGGCGGGCCTGGGCTAGCGGAGAACACCGGGGAGCTGTTTTTT
>few|TRBJ2-7|TRBV7-2|TRBD1
CASSWTTGVTYEQYF
TGTGCCAGCAGCTGGACGACAGGGGTAACCTACGAGCAGTACTTC
>few|TRBJ2-7|TRBV4-3|TRBD1
CASSRDRGGYYEQYF
TGCGCCAGCAGCCGCGACAGGGGTGGGTACTACGAGCAGTACTTC
>.|TRBJ2-7|TRBV4-1|.
CASSRGESYEQYF
TGCGCCAGCAGCCGCGGTGAGTCCTACGAGCAGTACTTC
>.|TRBJ2-3|TRBV29-1|.
CSVDGEAPTDTQYF
TGCAGCGTTGATGGCGAAGCACCCACAGATACGCAGTATTTT
>.|TRBJ2-7|TRBV20-1|TRBD1
CSARARDRHYEQYF
TGCAGTGCTAGAGCACGGGACAGACACTACGAGCAGTACTTC
>.|TRBJ2-6|TRBV28|.
CASSHPPAAYSSGANVLTF
TGTGCCAGCAGCCACCCGCCGGCGGCATACTCCTCTGGGGCCAACGTCCTGACTTTC
>.|TRBJ2-7|TRBV10-3|TRBD1
CAITDRGDSLLYF
TGTGCCATTACGGACAGGGGAGACAGTTTGTTGTACTTC
>few|TRBJ1-4|TRBV5-1|.
CASSPPGGPEKLFF
TGCGCCAGCAGCCCCCCGGGGGGCCCTGAAAAACTGTTTTTT
>.|TRBJ2-1|TRBV9|TRBD2
CASSTSIAGEQFF
TGTGCCAGCAGCACCTCCATAGCGGGAGAGCAGTTCTTC
>.|TRBJ2-7|TRBV9|.
CASSVGQMSSYEQYF
TGTGCCAGCAGCGTTGGGCAGATGAGCTCCTACGAGCAGTACTTC
>few|TRBJ2-3|TRBV7-3|TRBD2
CASSLRGSSGSTDTQYF
TGTGCCAGCAGCTTAAGGGGTTCTAGCGGGAGCACAGATACGCAGTATTTT
>few|TRBJ1-5|TRBV12-3/TRBV12-4|.
CASSSSGGRSNQPQHF
TGTGCCAGCAGTTCCTCCGGGGGGCGGAGCAATCAGCCCCAGCATTTT
>few|TRBJ2-3|TRBV7-2|TRBD2
CASSLATSTQYF
TGTGCCAGCAGCTTAGCGACTAGCACGCAGTATTTT
>many|TRBJ2-1|TRBV12-3/TRBV12-4|.
CASRADSYNEQFF
TGTGCCAGCAGAGCGGACTCCTACAATGAGCAGTTCTTC
>few|TRBJ2-2|TRBV5-1|.
CASSLIRGDTGELFF
TGCGCCAGCAGCTTGATTCGGGGAGACACCGGGGAGCTGTTTTTT
>many|TRBJ2-2|TRBV12-3/TRBV12-4|.
CASSLKGAGELFF
TGTGCCAGCAGTCTCAAGGGGGCCGGGGAGCTGTTTTTT
>few|TRBJ2-3|TRBV10-2|TRBD2
CASSSGTADTQYF
TGCGCCAGCTCTAGCGGGACGGCAGATACGCAGTATTTT
>many|TRBJ2-5|TRBV12-3/TRBV12-4|.
CASSPGGGQETQYF
TGTGCCAGCAGCCCCGGAGGGGGGCAAGAGACCCAGTACTTC
>.|TRBJ2-3|TRBV6-5|.
CASSYPGPGTDTQYF
TGTGCCAGCAGTTACCCAGGACCCGGCACAGATACGCAGTATTTT
>few|TRBJ1-2|TRBV27|.
CASSLKGGNNYGYTF
TGTGCCAGCAGTTTGAAGGGTGGGAACAACTATGGCTACACCTTC
>.|TRBJ2-5|TRBV12-3/TRBV12-4|.
CASMGEEETQYF
TGTGCCAGCATGGGTGAGGAGGAGACCCAGTACTTC
>few|TRBJ2-7|TRBV28|TRBD2
CASRRTSGREQYF
TGTGCCAGCAGGAGGACTAGCGGGAGGGAGCAGTACTTC
>many|TRBJ1-5|TRBV4-2|.
CASSQQGRNQPQHF
TGTGCCAGCAGCCAACAGGGTCGGAATCAGCCCCAGCATTTT
>.|TRBJ2-3|TRBV5-1|.
CASSSGTLVRTDTQYF
TGCGCCAGCAGCTCCGGGACCCTGGTCCGCACAGATACGCAGTATTTT
>.|TRBJ2-1|TRBV4-3|.
CASSQERKLEGYNEQFF
TGCGCCAGCAGCCAAGAACGGAAGCTAGAGGGGTACAATGAGCAGTTCTTC